This entry is about one T cell receptor (beta chain). The identical CDR3 is also encoded by other nucleotide sequences in the sample. These data originate in a study of CD8+ T cells in alopecia areata. The germline V and J ends were trimmed by 1 base and 6 bases, with 2 bases remaining between them. The CDR3 length is 11 residues. Germline V gives CDR1 SGHDN, CDR2 FVKESK. As the sequencing template, cDNA was produced by extracting RNA and reverse transcribing it. Assay: immunoSEQ multiplex PCR; the TCRdb copy retains only in-frame clones and omits some. The sample gives about 140,000 clones, 55% to 65% of which show up once; around 4.8% is in the top ten.

This chain joins TRBV14 and TRBJ2-3; D call uncertain. The clonotype originates from a human donor in good health. The specimen was CD4+ T cells sorted from blood. Here the CDR3 reads CASSQVDTQYF. The CDR3 DNA is TGTGCCAGCAGCCAAGTGGATACGCAGTATTTT.